This T cell receptor beta chain is from a study of PD-L1 blockade in urothelial cancer. The overall study: Male sex and bladder-origin urothelial cancer were recorded for about nine tenths of the roughly 29 patients. Researchers looked at the blood 3 weeks (second dose) and 6 weeks after treatment began.

CDR1 and CDR2 (germline): SQVTM, ANQGSEA. The CDR3 is 13 residues long. Trimming left V 7 bases short and J 0 bases short, with 10 bases between. Profiling relied on immunoSEQ multiplex PCR, and the TCRdb table lists in-frame clones only, not all of them. Counted here are approximately 90,000 clones, nearly 90% occurring once; the ten biggest clones make up around 1.5%. Time point described: pretreatment peripheral blood. V gene TRBV29-1 combines with J gene TRBJ2-1; a weak D match, TRBD2 (5 bases). The sequences come from PBMCs, collected around atezolizumab (anti-PD-L1) treatment. This clonotype originated in a man in his sixties with urothelial cancer. CDR3 bases: TGCAGCGGCGGGTCGGACTCCTACAATGAGCAGTTCTTC. Residues: CSGGSDSYNEQFF.